The rows below give T cell receptor beta chains drawn from one sample of a study of radiotherapy plus CTLA-4 blockade in lung cancer. Sequenced by immunoSEQ multiplex PCR; TCRdb stores in-frame clones only, minus some. This repertoire shows under 110,000 clones, 85% to 90% found once; its top ten account for 2% to 2.5%. This specimen consisted of peripheral blood, obtained from a patient treated with radiotherapy plus ipilimumab. These receptors were collected from a human donor with non-small cell lung cancer that progressed on radiotherapy plus ipilimumab. Some clones in this sample may be carry-over from other donors' samples. Both conserved end residues are part of each CDR3. The D gene is left open where the match is weak. Size values are once, few and many counts, or a class for expanded clones, and some rows have none.

v_gene,abundance,d_gene,j_gene,CDR3nt,CDR3aa
TRBV7-9,few,TRBD1,TRBJ1-5,TGTGCCAGCAGCTCAGGGACAGCTAGCAATCAGCCCCAGCATTTT,CASSSGTASNQPQHF
TRBV7-9,-,TRBD2,TRBJ2-1,TGTGCCAGCAGCTTATCCGGGGGGGCCTACGTTGAGCAGTTCTTC,CASSLSGGAYVEQFF
TRBV2,-,-,TRBJ2-2,TGTGCCAGCAGTAGAATGGCCGGGGAGCTGTTTTTT,CASSRMAGELFF
TRBV6-6,-,TRBD1,TRBJ1-1,TGTGCCAGCAGTTCACAGGGGACCACTGAAGCTTTCTTT,CASSSQGTTEAFF
TRBV29-1,few,TRBD2,TRBJ2-3,TGCAGCGTTGGTGGGGCGGGGGGGCCCGGAGATACGCAGTATTTT,CSVGGAGGPGDTQYF
TRBV20-1,-,-,TRBJ2-7,TGCAGTGCCCCACTTATGGGCGAGCAGTACTTC,CSAPLMGEQYF
TRBV27,-,-,TRBJ1-1,TGTGCCAGCAGTTTATCGAGGTACAGGGAGAACACTGAAGCTTTCTTT,CASSLSRYRENTEAFF
TRBV5-1,-,-,TRBJ1-2,TGCGCCAGCAGCGCCGACAGAAACTATGGCTACACCTTC,CASSADRNYGYTF
TRBV27,once,-,TRBJ1-6,TGTGCCAGCAGTTTATCGTTCCCAGGTCGATACTATAATTCACCCCTCCACTTT,CASSLSFPGRYYNSPLHF
TRBV27,-,-,TRBJ2-5,TGTGCCAGCAGGCAGAAACAAGAGACCCAGTACTTC,CASRQKQETQYF
TRBV11-3,-,-,TRBJ2-5,TGTGCCAGCAGCGGGGGGGCGTTGGAGACCCAGTACTTC,CASSGGALETQYF
TRBV7-5,few,-,TRBJ1-2,TGTGCCAGAAGGCGGGGCGGTCGTAGGGGCTATGGCTACACCTTC,CARRRGGRRGYGYTF
TRBV29-1,-,TRBD2,TRBJ2-5,TGCAGCGCGTTAGCGGGGATACAAGAGACCCAGTACTTC,CSALAGIQETQYF
TRBV29-1,-,TRBD1,TRBJ2-7,TGCAGCGTTGAAGGGACAGGGGGTTCCTACGAGCAGTACTTC,CSVEGTGGSYEQYF
TRBV5-1,-,-,TRBJ2-5,TGCGCCAGCAGCTTGGTTGTGAGGTCAGAGACCCAGTACTTC,CASSLVVRSETQYF
TRBV18,-,-,TRBJ1-2,TGTGCCAGCTCACCCGGGACGCAGTCTGGCTACACCTTC,CASSPGTQSGYTF
TRBV4-3,-,-,TRBJ2-7,TGCGCCAGCAGCCATACCAAGGGGGGCCCCTACGAGCAGTACTTC,CASSHTKGGPYEQYF
TRBV19,once,-,TRBJ1-2,TGTGCCAGTAGTATACTCGGCAGAGGCTACACCTTC,CASSILGRGYTF
TRBV6-1,-,TRBD2,TRBJ2-2,TGTGCCAGCAGTGCCCTTAGCGGGGAGAACACCGGGGAGCTGTTTTTT,CASSALSGENTGELFF